Included here is one T cell receptor (beta chain) sequence, with context. Repertoires were generated with immunoSEQ multiplex PCR, while TCRdb's copy carries only in-frame clones and drops some. The data show approximately 130,000 clones, about nine tenths seen once. These data are taken from a study of OX40 agonist ivuxolimab in advanced cancers. The length of the CDR3 is 13 residues. CDR1 is SGHRS and CDR2 is YFSETQ in the germline V gene. V lost 4 bases and J lost 0, with 7 bases in between. The rearrangement joins TRBV5-1 to TRBJ1-1, with D uncertain. This sequence was found in an adult with an advanced solid tumor such as melanoma, head and neck, liver or kidney cancer. Here the sequenced sample was CD4+ or CD8+ T cells sorted from blood, taken in a trial of the OX40 agonist ivuxolimab. CDR3 sequence reads: CASSDTLNTEAFF. Written as DNA, the CDR3 is TGCGCCAGCAGCGATACTCTGAACACTGAAGCTTTCTTT.